What follows is one TCR beta chain and its context. TCRdb re-derived calls from the RT-PCR reads in MiXCR, one entry per CDR3 protein. The sample lists under 200,000 distinct CDR3 sequences; 30% were seen once. The CDR3 is made up of 13 amino acids. Trimming left V 3 bases short and J 1 base short, with 7 bases between. CDR1 is DFQATT, CDR2 SNEGSKA, per germline (reference sequence). This sample is drawn from a study of patients and donors after allogeneic stem cell transplantation. What was sequenced was blood, either unsorted or a sorted T cell fraction (not recorded which). The sequence was collected from a human donor who was either an allogeneic HSCT recipient or a stem cell or donor lymphocyte infusion donor (not recorded which). It is not recorded whose cells these are; they may come from a transplant donor. V and J are TRBV20-1 and TRBJ1-3; D gene uncertain. CDR3 in DNA: TGCAGTGCTAGCGAAAATTCTGGAAACACCATATATTTT. Translated: CSASENSGNTIYF.